Presented here are 2 T cell receptor beta chains from one specimen sequenced in a study of blood T cell repertoires in COVID-19. Some clones are missing from TCRdb's copy, which holds only in-frame ones; the method was immunoSEQ multiplex PCR. The data show 30,000 to 35,000 clones, around 84% seen once. The sample was peripheral blood. The source is a human donor with acute or convalescent COVID-19. The donor label of this sample is uncertain.

The gene calls are TRBV19 and TRBJ1-1, with D perhaps matching TRBD1 (6 bases). The V gene lost 7 bases and the J gene lost 1 base, with 10 bases spanning the gap. This CDR3 region has 13 residues. Germline assignment: CDR1 LNHDA and CDR2 SQIVND (reference sequence). As DNA, the CDR3 is TGTGCCAGTACAGGGGCACGGAACACTGAAGCTTTCTTT. This encodes CASTGARNTEAFF.

V is TRBV12-5 and J is TRBJ2-3; 13 positions agree with TRBD2. V was clipped by 4 bases and J by 0 bases; unmatched bases: 4. This CDR3 has 17 residues. CDR1 is LGHNT and CDR2 is FRNRAP in the germline V gene. The CDR3 DNA sequence: TGTGCTAGTGGTTCCGGGACTAGCGGGGCGAGCACAGATACGCAGTATTTT. Amino acids: CASGSGTSGASTDTQYF.